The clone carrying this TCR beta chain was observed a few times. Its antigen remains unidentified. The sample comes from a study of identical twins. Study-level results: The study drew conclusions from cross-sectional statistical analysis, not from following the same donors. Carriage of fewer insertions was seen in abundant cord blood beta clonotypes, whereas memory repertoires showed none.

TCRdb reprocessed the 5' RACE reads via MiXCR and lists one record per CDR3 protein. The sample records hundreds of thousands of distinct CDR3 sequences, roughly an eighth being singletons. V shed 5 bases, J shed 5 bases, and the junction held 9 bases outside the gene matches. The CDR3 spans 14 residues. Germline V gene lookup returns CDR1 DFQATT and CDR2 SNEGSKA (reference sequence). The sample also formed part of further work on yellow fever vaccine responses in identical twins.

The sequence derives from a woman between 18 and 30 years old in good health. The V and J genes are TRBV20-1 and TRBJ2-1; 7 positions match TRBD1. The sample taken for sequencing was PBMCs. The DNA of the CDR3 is TGCAGTGCTCAAGACAGGGTGGCTAACAATGAGCAGTTCTTC. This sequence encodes CSAQDRVANNEQFF.